This TCR beta chain appears in the sequencing data of a study of T-cell memory formation after mild COVID-19. UMIs and sample barcodes were carried by the TCR alpha and TCR beta cDNA libraries that 5'RACE produced using constant-segment primers. One entry per CDR3 protein results from TCRdb running MiXCR on the 5' RACE reads. The sample lists some 120,000 distinct CDR3 sequences, about 5.9% occurring once. Study-level points and caveats: Later expanders leaned toward CD4+, whereas clones contracting from day 15 to 85 were balanced CD4/CD8. A second wave of clones peaked on day 37, and their SARS-CoV-2 specificity went unconfirmed.

Points on this clonotype: The antigen remains unidentified. One junction end disagrees with the germline gene, perhaps due to a read error.

CDR3 size: 16 residues. CDR1 LGHNA and CDR2 YSLEER come from the germline V gene. This sequence joins TRBV4-3 and TRBJ2-1; D remains ambiguous. The sample taken for sequencing was PBMCs or a T cell subset sorted from them (not recorded which). This clonotype originated in an adult woman who had mild COVID-19 (a few samples of this study predate the infection). Cell type and time point are not known. The CDR3 reads CSSSQEARGIHNEQFF. The CDR3 DNA follows: TGCTCCAGCAGCCAAGAAGCTCGTGGGATACACAATGAGCAGTTCTTC.